This T cell receptor beta chain originates from a study of human T cells and chemical hapten exposure. Study summary: Women made up most patients, who had alopecia areata, totalis or universalis.

In its sample, this clonotype was seen many times. Its antigen remains unidentified. The time point is: pre-sensitization, week 0. The treatment: therapeutic diphenylcyclopropenone sensitization with weekly scalp DPC. Library construction involved attaching unique molecular identifiers to individual cDNA molecules, which allowed quantitative, reproducible TCR counting. TCRdb re-called the RACE reads through MiXCR, storing one row per CDR3 protein. The sample contains more than 250,000 distinct CDR3 sequences, roughly 8.9% of which appear only once. Notes on the study in general: No shift was seen in TCRs above 1 in 1000 frequency with DPC sensitization.

The trim removed 6 bases at V and 7 bases at J, leaving 7 bases unmatched. Per the germline V gene, CDR1 is MNHEY and CDR2 is SVGAGI. The CDR3 sequence is 14 residues long. This TCR derives from a woman in her forties with alopecia areata. Some clones in this sample may be carry-over from other donors' samples. The J gene is TRBJ2-7, the V gene TRBV6-5, with 12 bases identical to TRBD2. The specimen comprised whole blood, sampled in connection with sensitization to the hapten diphenylcyclopropenone (DPC). The CDR3 spells CASSPLAGGLEQYF. The CDR3 DNA follows: TGTGCCAGCAGCCCCCTAGCGGGAGGGCTGGAGCAGTACTTC.